A single sample gave rise to the 4 T cell receptor beta chains below, sequenced in a study of regulatory T cells in long-lasting Graves disease. Time point given: newly diagnosed GD, antithyroid drugs for less than 3 months. Making the TCR library involved RNA that had been extracted from PBMCs. To make TCR beta libraries, researchers used iRepertoire HTBI primers and Arm-PCR of CDR3 regions. TCRdb re-analysed the multiplex PCR reads in MiXCR, keeping a single row per CDR3 protein. The sample has 560,000 or so distinct CDR3 sequences; roughly a sixth are singletons. A further study also used this sample, focusing on T cells in Graves' hyperthyroidism and ophthalmopathy.

Here the sequenced sample was peripheral blood mononuclear cells (PBMCs), taken at new diagnosis, from a patient treated with antithyroid drugs. These receptors originate from a man aged 18 to 30 with Graves disease.

CDR3 bases: TGCAGCGCGGGACTAGCGGCCACCGGGGAGCTGTTTTTT. It specifies CSAGLAATGELFF. The chain carries TRBV29-1 and TRBJ2-2; 11 bases agree with TRBD2. The junction had 2 bases not matched to a gene; V was cut back by 7 bases and J by 4 bases. The CDR3 totals 13 residues. CDR1 and CDR2 from the germline V gene are SQVTM and ANQGSEA.

The J gene is TRBJ1-1, the V gene TRBV5-1, with D perhaps TRBD1 (5 bases). The germline V gene encodes CDR1 SGHRS and CDR2 YFSETQ. The CDR3 runs 14 residues. The V and J ends lost 4 bases and 1 base respectively, with 11 bases between them. Written as DNA, the CDR3 is TGCGCCAGCAGCGCCAACACAGGGAACACTGAAGCTTTCTTT. It is translated as CASSANTGNTEAFF.

This clonotype appeared a few times. J is TRBJ2-1 and V is TRBV10-1, with D perhaps matching TRBD2 (6 bases). Germline-derived CDR1 and CDR2 are WNHNN and SYGVQD (reference sequence). CDR3 length: 15 residues. With 5 bases removed from V and 2 bases from J, the gap between germline ends came to 13 bases. The CDR3 DNA reads TGCGCCAGCAGTATGCAGCGGGTGACCTACAATGAGCAGTTCTTC. Translating it yields CASSMQRVTYNEQFF.

In its sample, this clonotype was seen many times. The chain employs TRBV28 and TRBJ1-2; possibly TRBD1 for D (5 bases). The V gene lost 3 bases and the J gene lost 4 bases, with 12 bases spanning the gap. The CDR3 loop spans 14 amino acids. CDR1 is MDHEN and CDR2 is SYDVKM in the germline V gene. In DNA form, the CDR3 reads TGTGCCAGCAGTTTGCGGGGGGATCTCTATGGCTACACCTTC. Its protein product is CASSLRGDLYGYTF.